This T cell receptor beta chain was found in a study of breast tumors, draining lymph nodes, adjacent tissues. TCRdb reprocessed the multiplex PCR reads with MiXCR, giving one entry per CDR3 protein. The table includes around 230,000 distinct CDR3 sequences, less than 40% detected once. The CDR3 sequence is 15 residues long. Germline assignment: CDR1 MGHRA and CDR2 YSYEKL. Between the trimmed V and J ends, which lost 5 bases and 3 bases, there was a span of 14 bases. In its sample, this clonotype was seen many times. The target antigen is unknown. Regarding the study as a whole: Tumor TCR diversity was below lymph nodes but above nontumor tissue.

Breast cancer patients provided tissue from their axillary draining lymph nodes. The chain has TRBV4-1 and TRBJ1-3; possibly TRBD1 for D (5 bases). The receptor was isolated from a female donor with breast cancer. Some clones in this sample may be carry-over from other donors' samples. The sample comprised axillary lymph node tissue. CDR3 protein: CASSFSQGGGNTIYF. CDR3 in DNA: TGCGCCAGCAGCTTCTCGCAGGGCGGTGGAAACACCATATATTTT.